This section outlines one T cell receptor (beta chain) sequence together with its context. The sample is drawn from a study of blood T cell repertoires in COVID-19. Study details: Nucleic acid was either cDNA or gDNA, and it came from T cells, B-cell-depleted T cells, or PBMCs.

V was pared by 3 bases and J by 4 bases, with 9 bases between. The CDR3 has 14 amino acids. Germline V lookup: CDR1 SNHLY, CDR2 FYNNEI. Per the original data handling: Reference gene primer amplification gave estimated nucleated cell counts. The method was immunoSEQ multiplex PCR; TCRdb's version includes in-frame clones alone and lacks a portion of them. V and J calls and clone size are copied from that table; D and trimming were computed from the DNA. The sample has about 130,000 clones; approximately 83% are singletons. The chain joins TRBV2 to TRBJ2-2; D is perhaps TRBD2 (5 bases). Input material: peripheral blood. The sequence was collected from a woman of 80 years or more with acute or convalescent COVID-19. This CDR3 is CASSEIEGTGELFF. Written as DNA, the CDR3 is TGTGCCAGCAGTGAGATAGAGGGCACCGGGGAGCTGTTTTTT.